This TCR beta chain comes out of a study of blood T cell repertoires in COVID-19. V lost 0 bases, J lost 1 base, and 7 bases lay in between. From germline, CDR1 is SGDLS and CDR2 YYNGEE. The CDR3 runs 15 residues. The assay was immunoSEQ multiplex PCR, and TCRdb's table has in-frame clones only and misses some. The sample yields roughly 200,000 clones, approximately 88% seen once. Sequencing was done on a sample of peripheral blood. The V call is TRBV9, the J call TRBJ2-2; D ambiguous. This receptor was taken from a woman aged 25 to 39 with acute or convalescent COVID-19. The CDR3 coding sequence is TGTGCCAGCAGCGTAGGGGCAGTGAACACCGGGGAGCTGTTTTTT. As protein: CASSVGAVNTGELFF.